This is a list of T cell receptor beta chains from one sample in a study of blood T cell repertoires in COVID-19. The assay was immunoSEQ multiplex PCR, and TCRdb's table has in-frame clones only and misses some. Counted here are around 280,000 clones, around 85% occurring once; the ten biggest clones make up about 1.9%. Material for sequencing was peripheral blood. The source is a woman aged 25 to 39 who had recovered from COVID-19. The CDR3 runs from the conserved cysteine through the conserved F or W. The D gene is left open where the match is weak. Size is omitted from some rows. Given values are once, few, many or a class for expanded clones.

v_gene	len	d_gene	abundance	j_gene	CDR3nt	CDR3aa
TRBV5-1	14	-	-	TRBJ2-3	TGCGCCAGCAGCTTGGATCTAGGGGAAAATACGCAGTATTTT	CASSLDLGENTQYF
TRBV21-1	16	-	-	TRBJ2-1	TGTGCCAGCAGCCAACAGGGGCTCTCCTCCTACAATGAGCAGTTCTTC	CASSQQGLSSYNEQFF
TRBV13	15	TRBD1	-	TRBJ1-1	TGTGCCAGCAGCACCTCCGACAGGGGGAACACTGAAGCTTTCTTT	CASSTSDRGNTEAFF
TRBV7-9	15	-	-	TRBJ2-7	TGTGCCAGCAGCTCGAACAGGGATTCCCCCTACGAGCAGTACTTC	CASSSNRDSPYEQYF
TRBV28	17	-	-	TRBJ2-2	TGTGCCAGCAGTCCGACCCTAGGAGTAACCTTGACCGGGGAGCTGTTTTTT	CASSPTLGVTLTGELFF
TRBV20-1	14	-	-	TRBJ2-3	TGCAGTGCTCGTGACTATTCTAGCACAGATACGCAGTATTTT	CSARDYSSTDTQYF
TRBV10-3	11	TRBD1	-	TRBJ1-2	TGTGCCATCACAGGGGGATATGGCTACACCTTC	CAITGGYGYTF
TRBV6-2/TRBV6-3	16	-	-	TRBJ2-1	TGTGCCAGCAGTTACTCGACACTAGGACGCTACAATGAGCAGTTCTTC	CASSYSTLGRYNEQFF
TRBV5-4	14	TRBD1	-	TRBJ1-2	TGTGCCAGCAGCTTAGGGGGCGCAAACTATGGCTACACCTTC	CASSLGGANYGYTF
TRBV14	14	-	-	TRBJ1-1	TGTGCCAGCAGCCAAGATCTGAGGAACACTGAAGCTTTCTTT	CASSQDLRNTEAFF
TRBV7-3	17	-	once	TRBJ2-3	TGTGCCAGCAGGGGACCGGACTACTGGGGAACAGACGATACGCAGTATTTT	CASRGPDYWGTDDTQYF
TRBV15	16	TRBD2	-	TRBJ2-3	TGTGCCACCTCGGGGGGTAGCGGGGGCCCCGGGGATACGCAGTATTTT	CATSGGSGGPGDTQYF
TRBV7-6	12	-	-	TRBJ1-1	TGTGCCAGCAGCCCTTCCGGCACTGAAGCTTTCTTT	CASSPSGTEAFF
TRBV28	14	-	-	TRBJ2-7	TGTGCCAGCAGTTTAGCTCCTAGCTCCTACGAGCAGTACTTC	CASSLAPSSYEQYF
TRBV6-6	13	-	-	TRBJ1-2	TGTGCCAGCAGTTACATCAGGAACTATGGCTACACCTTC	CASSYIRNYGYTF
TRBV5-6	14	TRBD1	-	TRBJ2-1	TGTGCCAGCAGCTGGGTACAGGGGAACAATGAGCAGTTCTTC	CASSWVQGNNEQFF
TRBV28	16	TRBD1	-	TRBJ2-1	TGTGCCAGCAGTTTATACGGGGACAGGGGGTACAATGAGCAGTTCTTC	CASSLYGDRGYNEQFF
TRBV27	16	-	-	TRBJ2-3	TGTGCCAGCAGACCCTACCCGATAGATTCCACAGATACGCAGTATTTT	CASRPYPIDSTDTQYF
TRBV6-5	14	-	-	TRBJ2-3	TGTGCCAGCAGTTATATAGGGGGCACAGATACGCAGTATTTT	CASSYIGGTDTQYF
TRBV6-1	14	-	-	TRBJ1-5	TGTGCCAGCAGTGAAGGGGGGGGCAGGCAGCCCCAGCATTTT	CASSEGGGRQPQHF
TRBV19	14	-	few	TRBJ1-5	TGTGCCAGTAGTATGGGGGGGAGCAATCAGCCCCAGCATTTT	CASSMGGSNQPQHF
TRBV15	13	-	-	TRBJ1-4	TGTGCCACCAGCAGAGACCCCGTTCAAAAACTGTTTTTT	CATSRDPVQKLFF
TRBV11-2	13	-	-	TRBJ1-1	TGTGCCAGCAGCTTAGGCCGAGGGACTGAAGCTTTCTTT	CASSLGRGTEAFF
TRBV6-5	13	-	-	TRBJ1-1	TGTGCCAGCAGTTACTCGCGGTCAATGGAAGCTTTCTTT	CASSYSRSMEAFF